Listed here are 28 T cell receptor beta chains from one sample, sequenced in a study of blood T cell repertoires in COVID-19. Profiling relied on immunoSEQ multiplex PCR, and the TCRdb table lists in-frame clones only, not all of them. The table has just over 200,000 clones, roughly 75% seen once; the top ten hold 4.5% to 7%. Sequenced: peripheral blood. The receptors stem from a woman aged 70-85 years with acute or convalescent COVID-19.

The J gene is TRBJ1-5, the V gene TRBV28, with 10 bases that match TRBD1. Trimming removed 2 bases from V and 6 bases from J; junction bases left unmatched: 4. The CDR3 is 15 amino acids. Germline CDR1 is MDHEN and CDR2 is SYDVKM. The DNA of the CDR3 is TGTGCCAGCAGTTTACCGGGACAGGGGACTCAGCCCCAGCATTTT. Translated: CASSLPGQGTQPQHF.

The chain links TRBV2 to TRBJ2-1; D may be TRBD1 (6 bases). CDR1 is SNHLY and CDR2 is FYNNEI in the germline V gene. The CDR3 covers 11 residues. The V and J ends lost 8 bases and 7 bases respectively, with 9 bases between them. The CDR3 sequence is CASSGENEQFF. In nucleotides, the CDR3 is TGTGCCAGCTCAGGGGAAAATGAGCAGTTCTTC.

The chain carries TRBV6-1 and TRBJ2-1; 9 bases are a match to TRBD2. CDR3 size: 16 residues. The V and J ends lost 3 bases and 4 bases, in that order; junction bases with no gene match: 7. The germline V gene encodes CDR1 MNHNS and CDR2 SASEGT. CDR3 coding DNA: TGTGCCAGCAGTGAGATAGCGGGAGAGACTTACAATGAGCAGTTCTTC. Its protein is CASSEIAGETYNEQFF.

The chain employs TRBV28 and TRBJ2-1, with D unresolved. CDR1 and CDR2 (germline): MDHEN, SYDVKM. The V end lost 2 bases, the J end lost 9 bases, and 8 bases lay between the germline ends. This CDR3 is 12 amino acids long. The CDR3 here is CASSLIRGEQFF. The CDR3 DNA reads as TGTGCCAGCAGTTTAATCAGAGGTGAGCAGTTCTTC.

The chain employs TRBV2 and TRBJ1-1, with unresolved D. The ends were cut back, 5 bases at V and 0 bases at J, with 10 bases in the middle. Germline loops: CDR1 SNHLY, CDR2 FYNNEI. This CDR3 spans 14 amino acids. The CDR3 is CASSPPYLNTEAFF. In nucleotides, the CDR3 is TGTGCCAGCAGTCCCCCCTACTTGAACACTGAAGCTTTCTTT.

The chain is built from TRBV7-9 and TRBJ1-4; D is ambiguous. This CDR3 region has 13 residues. V lost 1 base and J lost 7, with 7 bases in between. Germline lookup yields CDR1 SEHNR and CDR2 FQNEAQ (reference sequence). As DNA, the CDR3 is TGTGCCAGCAGCTTAGGAGGAGGTGAAAAACTGTTTTTT. It yields the protein CASSLGGGEKLFF.

The chain uses TRBV9 and TRBJ2-2; D is possibly TRBD1 (5 bases). Looked up from germline, CDR1 is SGDLS and CDR2 is YYNGEE. V gave up 4 bases and J gave up 0 bases, with 10 bases separating them. The CDR3 is made up of 15 amino acids. CDR3 DNA sequence: TGTGCCAGCAGCTCCCAGGGTACGAACACCGGGGAGCTGTTTTTT. Translating gives CASSSQGTNTGELFF.

The chain carries TRBV19 and TRBJ2-1, with 7 bases aligning to TRBD2. The CDR3 extends over 15 amino acids. The V gene's germline CDR1 is LNHDA and CDR2 SQIVND (reference sequence). The junction had 7 bases not matched to a gene; V was cut back by 7 bases and J by 1 base. CDR3 DNA sequence: TGTGCCAGTAACGCGGGAGCCTTTTCCTACAATGAGCAGTTCTTC. Its protein product is CASNAGAFSYNEQFF.

The chain carries TRBV27 and TRBJ2-7; maybe TRBD1 (6 bases). In germline, CDR1 is MNHEY, CDR2 SMNVEV (reference sequence). V was pared by 6 bases and J by 2 bases, with 17 bases between. The length of the CDR3 is 15 residues. Here the CDR3 reads CASSRRGTTTYEQYF. CDR3 DNA: TGTGCCAGCAGCCGCCGTGGGACAACCACCTACGAGCAGTACTTC.

V is TRBV7-9 and J is TRBJ1-4; D is perhaps TRBD1 (5 bases). The germline V gene encodes CDR1 SEHNR and CDR2 FQNEAQ (reference sequence). V dropped 1 base and J dropped 11 bases, with 14 bases sitting between them. The CDR3 consists of 14 residues. The CDR3 nucleotides read TGTGCCAGCAGCTTAGGAGTTGACGGGGGTAAACTGTTTTTT. Protein: CASSLGVDGGKLFF.

This clone was counted once. Within the sample, other DNA sequences also encode this same CDR3. The chain combines TRBV2 with TRBJ1-2, with 9 bases that match TRBD1. Germline lookup yields CDR1 SNHLY and CDR2 FYNNEI. This CDR3 has 13 residues. The J segment lost 4 bases and the V segment lost 6 bases, leaving 3 bases of the junction unmatched. The CDR3 here is CASRGQGSYGYTF. CDR3 coding DNA: TGTGCCAGCAGGGGACAGGGATCCTATGGCTACACCTTC.

Remarks on this clone: Other nucleotide sequences in the sample specify the same CDR3. The V and J genes are TRBV5-6 and TRBJ1-5; 8 bases are a match to TRBD1. The CDR3 contains 13 residues. Germline trimming cut 4 bases from V and 5 bases from J; bases unmatched to any gene: 2. Germline CDR1 is SGHDT and CDR2 is YYEEEE. The CDR3 protein is CASSLDRDQPQHF. Here the CDR3 DNA reads TGTGCCAGCAGCCTGGACAGGGATCAGCCCCAGCATTTT.

This clone has more than one count but fewer than ten. J is TRBJ2-1 and V is TRBV7-9; perhaps TRBD1 as D (5 bases). V gave up 0 bases and J gave up 6 bases, with 12 bases separating them. The CDR3 is made up of 15 amino acids. CDR1 SEHNR and CDR2 FQNEAQ come from the germline V gene (reference sequence). CDR3 protein: CASSLALAGINEQFF. CDR3 coding DNA: TGTGCCAGCAGCTTAGCTCTGGCAGGGATCAATGAGCAGTTCTTC. Filled out from reference TRBV7-9 and TRBJ2-1, the complete variable domain reads DTGVSQNPRHKITKRGQNVTFRCDPISEHNRLYWYRQTLGQGPEFLTYFQNEAQLEKSRLLSDRFSAERPKGSFSTLEIQRTEQGDSAMYLCASSLALAGINEQFFGPGTRLTVL.

The genes are TRBV27 and TRBJ2-7; D possibly corresponds to TRBD1 (6 bases). The V and J ends lost 0 bases and 10 bases respectively, with 22 bases between them. This CDR3 has 16 amino acids. Germline lookup yields CDR1 MNHEY and CDR2 SMNVEV (reference sequence). CDR3 protein: CASSLSSGTPGPGQYF. The CDR3 DNA reads as TGTGCCAGCAGTTTATCATCCGGGACACCGGGACCCGGACAGTACTTC.

The sample holds a few counts of this clone. The rearrangement uses TRBV5-1 and TRBJ1-6; TRBD1 is a possible D gene (6 bases). This CDR3 comprises 15 residues. Trimming stripped 4 bases from V and 5 bases from J, with 13 bases between. Germline CDR1 SGHRS, CDR2 YFSETQ. The CDR3 protein is CASSRIGGDNSPLHF. CDR3 DNA sequence: TGCGCCAGCAGCCGGATAGGGGGGGATAATTCACCCCTCCACTTT.

The genes are TRBV7-9 and TRBJ2-7, with a weak D call TRBD1 (5 bases). Germline V gives CDR1 SEHNR, CDR2 FQNEAQ (reference sequence). The V gene lost 2 bases and the J gene lost 0 bases, with 11 bases spanning the gap. This CDR3 spans 15 amino acids. DNA of the CDR3: TGTGCCAGCAGCTTATCAGGGCCGGGCTCCTACGAGCAGTACTTC. It yields the protein CASSLSGPGSYEQYF.

V usage is TRBV5-4 and J usage is TRBJ2-5; possible D gene TRBD2, 6 bases. The germline V and J ends were trimmed by 0 bases and 2 bases, with 8 bases remaining between them. This CDR3 has 14 residues. CDR1 and CDR2 from the germline V gene are SGHNT and YYREEE (reference sequence). CDR3 amino acids: CASSLESGQETQYF. The CDR3 bases are TGTGCCAGCAGCTTGGAAAGCGGGCAAGAGACCCAGTACTTC.

This clone appeared a few times. The rearrangement uses TRBV28 and TRBJ2-7; 14 nucleotides line up with TRBD2. Trimming at V came to 6 bases and at J to 5 bases, leaving 15 bases not matched to a gene. The CDR3 extends over 18 amino acids. Germline V gene data show CDR1 as MDHEN and CDR2 as SYDVKM. The CDR3 bases are TGTGCCAGCAGCGAAGAGCCGGGACTAGCGGGAGTAGTCGACGAGCAGTACTTC. Protein: CASSEEPGLAGVVDEQYF.

There are a few counts of this clone. The V call is TRBV7-8, the J call TRBJ2-1, with TRBD2 as a possible D gene (6 bases). Germline V lookup: CDR1 SGHVS, CDR2 FQNEAQ. The germline V and J ends were trimmed by 0 bases and 5 bases, with 14 bases remaining between them. The CDR3 extends over 16 amino acids. The CDR3 loop reads CASSLAGLAPNNEQFF. CDR3 nucleotides: TGTGCCAGCAGCTTAGCGGGGCTAGCGCCCAACAATGAGCAGTTCTTC.

The V gene is TRBV27, the J gene TRBJ1-1; possibly TRBD1 for D (5 bases). V gave up 5 bases and J gave up 1 base, with 8 bases separating them. The CDR3 spans 13 residues. From germline, CDR1 is MNHEY and CDR2 SMNVEV (reference sequence). The CDR3 sequence: CASSDQGNTEAFF. The CDR3 bases are TGTGCCAGCAGTGACCAGGGGAACACTGAAGCTTTCTTT.

The chain carries TRBV29-1 and TRBJ2-2; the match to TRBD2 covers 7 bases. The CDR3 is 14 residues long. Unmatched junction bases numbered 6, after V lost 3 bases and J lost 5 bases. Germline V gene sequence: CDR1 SQVTM, CDR2 ANQGSEA. CDR3 coding DNA: TGCAGCGTTGAGTTGAGTAGCGGGACCGGGGAGCTGTTTTTT. It specifies CSVELSSGTGELFF.

The chain carries TRBV7-8 and TRBJ2-7; D is perhaps TRBD1 (5 bases). The V end was cut by 4 bases, the J end by 6 bases, with 13 bases between. CDR3 length equals 13 residues. Germline CDR1 is SGHVS and CDR2 is FQNEAQ. The CDR3 nucleotides are TGTGCCAGCAGCTCCAGCCCCCAGGGCGAGCAGTACTTC. This translates into CASSSSPQGEQYF.

The chain recombines TRBV29-1 with TRBJ2-5; TRBD2 aligns across 8 bases. Germline V gene sequence: CDR1 SQVTM, CDR2 ANQGSEA. The CDR3 totals 12 residues. Unmatched junction bases numbered 4, after V lost 6 bases and J lost 4 bases. The CDR3 nucleotides are TGCAGCGTCCAGACTAGCGCAGAGACCCAGTACTTC. It is translated as CSVQTSAETQYF.

The chain employs TRBV6-6 and TRBJ2-5; possible D gene TRBD1, 6 bases. Trimming stripped 2 bases from V and 1 base from J, with 11 bases between. The germline V gene has CDR1 MNHNY and CDR2 SVGAGI (reference sequence). The CDR3 is made up of 15 amino acids. The CDR3 spells CASSYVGGGQETQYF. The CDR3 bases are TGTGCCAGCAGTTACGTTGGGGGCGGCCAAGAGACCCAGTACTTC.

This clone was picked up a small number of times. The chain combines TRBV7-8 with TRBJ1-1; the D is unclear. The CDR3 runs to 14 residues. V dropped 2 bases and J dropped 5 bases, with 12 bases sitting between them. The germline CDR1 and CDR2 sequences are SGHVS and FQNEAQ. CDR3 loop: CASSLIVAGTEAFF. The CDR3 DNA sequence: TGTGCCAGCAGCTTAATAGTAGCCGGTACTGAAGCTTTCTTT.

V is TRBV18 and J is TRBJ1-3, with 7 bases that match TRBD1. The V gene end was trimmed by 3 bases and the J gene end by 0 bases; junction bases not matched to a gene: 2. The V gene's germline CDR1 is KGHSH and CDR2 LQKENI. The CDR3 spans 15 residues. This chain's CDR3 is CASSPGTDSGNTIYF. For the CDR3, the DNA is TGTGCCAGCTCACCCGGGACAGACTCTGGAAACACCATATATTTT.

The V gene is TRBV15, the J gene TRBJ2-2, with a weak D call TRBD2 (5 bases). This CDR3 is built from 14 residues. The germline gives CDR1 LNHNV, CDR2 YYDKDF (reference sequence). Trimming stripped 0 bases from V and 6 bases from J, with 8 bases between. CDR3 in DNA: TGTGCCACCAGCAGAGATCTTAGCGCCGGGGAGCTGTTTTTT. Protein product: CATSRDLSAGELFF. Based on the CDR3 plus reference TRBV15 and TRBJ2-2, the full variable domain is DAMVIQNPRYQVTQFGKPVTLSCSQTLNHNVMYWYQQKSSQAPKLLFHYYDKDFNNEADTPDNFQSRRPNTSFCFLDIRSPGLGDTAMYLCATSRDLSAGELFFGEGSRLTVL.

This CDR3 reads CASSRDWNNEQFF. CDR3 coding DNA: TGTGCCAGCAGTAGGGACTGGAACAATGAGCAGTTCTTC. This chain connects TRBV6-5 to TRBJ2-1; possibly TRBD2 for D (6 bases). V was shortened by 5 bases and J by 5 bases, with 10 bases between the two germline ends. This CDR3 spans 13 amino acids. Per germline, CDR1 MNHEY and CDR2 SVGAGI.